A selection of T cell receptor beta chains follows, all from one sample in a study of T cells in Graves' hyperthyroidism and ophthalmopathy. TCRdb reprocessed the multiplex PCR reads via MiXCR and lists one record per CDR3 protein. The sample shows 540,000 or so distinct CDR3 sequences, more than 45% of them seen only once. Sequencing was done on a sample of peripheral blood or thyroid tissue (not recorded which). These receptors all come from an adult woman with Graves' disease, either hyperthyroidism or ophthalmopathy (not recorded which). The CDR3 runs from the conserved cysteine through the conserved F or W. D genes are given only for firm matches. Size values are once, few and many counts, or a class for expanded clones, and some rows have none.

size: NA; V: TRBV3-1; J: TRBJ2-2; D: NA; DNA: TGTGCCAGCAGCCAATGGACAGTTCACACCGGGGAGCTGTTTTTT; CDR3: CASSQWTVHTGELFF
size: few; V: TRBV10-3; J: TRBJ2-7; D: NA; DNA: TGTGCCATCAGTTCCGGACCTGGGACCTACGAGCAGTACTTC; CDR3: CAISSGPGTYEQYF
size: NA; V: TRBV6-5; J: TRBJ1-1; D: TRBD1; DNA: TGTGCCAGCAACTCAGGGACAGGGGTAAAGGGAGCTTTCTTT; CDR3: CASNSGTGVKGAFF
size: NA; V: TRBV20-1; J: TRBJ1-6; D: NA; DNA: TGCAGTGCTAGAGTCCCGGGGCGAAGACAGCCCCTCCACTTT; CDR3: CSARVPGRRQPLHF
size: few; V: TRBV30; J: TRBJ1-1; D: TRBD1; DNA: TGTGCCTGGAGCAACAGCAGGGGGATAGGGGAAGCTTTCTTT; CDR3: CAWSNSRGIGEAFF
size: many; V: TRBV2; J: TRBJ1-2; D: NA; DNA: TGTGCCAGCAATGTTAACTATGGCTACACCTTC; CDR3: CASNVNYGYTF
size: NA; V: TRBV2; J: TRBJ1-4; D: NA; DNA: TGTGCCAGCAGTGAACGGGGACTGTTTTTT; CDR3: CASSERGLFF
size: few; V: TRBV28; J: TRBJ2-7; D: NA; DNA: TGTGCCAGCAGTCGCCTACTTGGGGCGGGTGAGCAGTACTTC; CDR3: CASSRLLGAGEQYF
size: many; V: TRBV5-1; J: TRBJ1-1; D: TRBD1; DNA: TGCGCCAGCAGCTCAAGGACAGGGTCTATGAACACTGAAGCTTTCTTT; CDR3: CASSSRTGSMNTEAFF
size: once; V: TRBV7-9; J: TRBJ2-3; D: NA; DNA: TGTGCCAGCAGCCTCACCCGGGGATCTAGCACAGATACGCAGTATTTT; CDR3: CASSLTRGSSTDTQYF
size: NA; V: TRBV15; J: TRBJ1-1; D: NA; DNA: TGTGCCACCAGCAGAGATCGGGGGACGATGAACACTGAAGCTTTCTTT; CDR3: CATSRDRGTMNTEAFF
size: NA; V: TRBV7-9; J: TRBJ2-5; D: NA; DNA: TGTGCCAGCAGCTTACAGGGAAATCAGCCCCAGTACTTC; CDR3: CASSLQGNQPQYF
size: once; V: TRBV10-3; J: TRBJ1-2; D: TRBD1; DNA: TGTGCCATCAGTGTCCTCTCAGGCCGTGGGACAGGGGGCGAGACTGGCTACACCTTC; CDR3: CAISVLSGRGTGGETGYTF
size: few; V: TRBV4-1; J: TRBJ2-6; D: TRBD1; DNA: TGCGCCAGCAGCCAAGCCGGGACAGGGTCCGGGGCCAACGTCCTGACTTTC; CDR3: CASSQAGTGSGANVLTF
size: NA; V: TRBV11-2; J: TRBJ2-5; D: TRBD2; DNA: TGTGCCAGCAGCTGGACTAGCAGTTCACAAGAGACCCAGTACTTC; CDR3: CASSWTSSSQETQYF
size: NA; V: TRBV7-2; J: TRBJ1-1; D: NA; DNA: TGTGCCAGCTCCCTACCAGACATGAACACTGAAGCTTTCTTT; CDR3: CASSLPDMNTEAFF
size: NA; V: TRBV7-3; J: TRBJ2-6; D: NA; DNA: TGTGCCAGCAGTTTAGGGGACGGGGCCAACGTCCTGACTTTC; CDR3: CASSLGDGANVLTF
size: NA; V: TRBV9; J: TRBJ2-7; D: TRBD2; DNA: TGTGCCAGCAGCCCTCGCGCGGGAGGGCCCCTAGGGCAGTACTTC; CDR3: CASSPRAGGPLGQYF
size: NA; V: TRBV6-5; J: TRBJ1-2; D: TRBD1; DNA: TGTGCCAGTTCAACCGGGACAGGGAAAAGAGGAGGCTACACCTTC; CDR3: CASSTGTGKRGGYTF
size: NA; V: TRBV28; J: TRBJ2-5; D: TRBD2; DNA: TGTGCCAGCAGAGCCTTGGGACTAGCGGGACTGGAGACCCAGTACTTC; CDR3: CASRALGLAGLETQYF
size: NA; V: TRBV27; J: TRBJ1-1; D: TRBD1; DNA: TGTGCCAGCAGTTTCGACAGGGGGCGGGGGGCGGCTTTCTTT; CDR3: CASSFDRGRGAAFF
size: many; V: TRBV6-5; J: TRBJ1-1; D: NA; DNA: TGTGCCAGCAGTTACAAGGCAGAAGCTTTCTTT; CDR3: CASSYKAEAFF
size: NA; V: TRBV6-1; J: TRBJ2-5; D: NA; DNA: TGTGCCAGCAGTGAAGGGGGTATGGAGACCCAGTACTTC; CDR3: CASSEGGMETQYF
size: NA; V: TRBV29-1; J: TRBJ2-5; D: TRBD2; DNA: TGCAGCGTTGCCATCTGGGGGATTGGGCTAGCGGGGGTCGAGACCCAGTACTTC; CDR3: CSVAIWGIGLAGVETQYF
size: NA; V: TRBV7-6; J: TRBJ1-6; D: NA; DNA: TGTGCCAGCAGCTTAAATCCCAGACAGCCAAATTCACCCCTCCACTTT; CDR3: CASSLNPRQPNSPLHF
size: NA; V: TRBV7-8; J: TRBJ2-6; D: NA; DNA: TGTGCCAGCAGCTTAGCGAAAGTTCCCGGGGCCAACGTCCTGACTTTC; CDR3: CASSLAKVPGANVLTF
size: many; V: TRBV19; J: TRBJ1-5; D: NA; DNA: TGTGCCAGTAGGATGGGAAATCAGCCCCAGCATTTT; CDR3: CASRMGNQPQHF
size: NA; V: TRBV29-1; J: TRBJ2-2; D: TRBD2; DNA: TGCAGCGTTGTTGGGACTAGCGGCCGGGGGTCAACGAACACCGGGGAGCTGTTTTTT; CDR3: CSVVGTSGRGSTNTGELFF
size: NA; V: TRBV15; J: TRBJ1-1; D: NA; DNA: TGTGCCACCAGCAGCTTGGTAGCGAACACTGAAGCTTTCTTT; CDR3: CATSSLVANTEAFF
size: many; V: TRBV20-1; J: TRBJ1-5; D: TRBD1; DNA: TGCAGTGCTAGAGTAGTTCGGGACAGAAGATTTAGCAATCAGCCCCAGCATTTT; CDR3: CSARVVRDRRFSNQPQHF
size: NA; V: TRBV2; J: TRBJ1-4; D: NA; DNA: TGTGCCAGCACGGGCAGGAGAAATGAAAAACTGTTTTTT; CDR3: CASTGRRNEKLFF